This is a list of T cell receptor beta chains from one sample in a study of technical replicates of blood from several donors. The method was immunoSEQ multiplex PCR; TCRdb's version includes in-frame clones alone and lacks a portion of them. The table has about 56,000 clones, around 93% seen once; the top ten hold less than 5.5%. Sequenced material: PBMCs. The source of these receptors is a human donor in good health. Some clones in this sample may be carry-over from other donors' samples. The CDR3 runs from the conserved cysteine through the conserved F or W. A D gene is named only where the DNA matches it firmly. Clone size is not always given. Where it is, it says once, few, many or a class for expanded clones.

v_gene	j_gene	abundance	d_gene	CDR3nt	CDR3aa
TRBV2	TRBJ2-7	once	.	TGTGCCAGCAGCCCCATACAGGAGCAGTACTTC	CASSPIQEQYF
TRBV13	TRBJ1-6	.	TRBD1	TGTGCCAGCAGCTTCTCCGGGACAGGGGGTCGCGGCTACTCACCCCTCCACTTT	CASSFSGTGGRGYSPLHF
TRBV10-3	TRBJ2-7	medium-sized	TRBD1	TGTGCCATCAGTGAGCTCCGGGACAGGAGAAAGGGCTACGAGCAGTACTTC	CAISELRDRRKGYEQYF
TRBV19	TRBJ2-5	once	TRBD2	TGTGCCAGTAGTATAGGGTCGGGGGGGCGGGAGACCCAGTACTTC	CASSIGSGGRETQYF
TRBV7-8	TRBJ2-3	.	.	TGTGCCAGCAGCTTCGGGGGACGCACAGATACGCAGTATTTT	CASSFGGRTDTQYF
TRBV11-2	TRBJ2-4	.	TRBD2	TGTGCCAGCAGCGTTCAAGCGGGGGCTAAAAACATTCAGTACTTC	CASSVQAGAKNIQYF
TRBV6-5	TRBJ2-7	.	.	TGTGCCAGCAGTCGGACAGCGGGATCAAGCTACGAGCAGTACTTC	CASSRTAGSSYEQYF
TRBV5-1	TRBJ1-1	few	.	TGCGCCAGCAGCTTGGGGGACACGGGCACTGAAGCTTTCTTT	CASSLGDTGTEAFF
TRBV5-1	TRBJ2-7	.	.	TGCGCCAGCAGCTTGGCGGGGGGCGACTACGAGCAGTACTTC	CASSLAGGDYEQYF
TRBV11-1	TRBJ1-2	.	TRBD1	TGTGCCAGCAGCTTAGGACAGGGGGGAAGCGGCTACACCTTC	CASSLGQGGSGYTF
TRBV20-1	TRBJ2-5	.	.	TGCAGTGCTAGCATCGAGACCCAGTACTTC	CSASIETQYF
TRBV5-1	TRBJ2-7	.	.	TGCGCCAGCAGCTTGGCACAGGACGGCGCCTACGAGCAGTACTTC	CASSLAQDGAYEQYF
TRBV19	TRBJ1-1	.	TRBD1	TGTGCCAGTAGCCCACAGGGGAGCACTGAAGCTTTCTTT	CASSPQGSTEAFF
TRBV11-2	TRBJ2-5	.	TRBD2	TGTGCCAGCAGCTTAGCGGGGGGTTTCATTGAGACCCAGTACTTC	CASSLAGGFIETQYF
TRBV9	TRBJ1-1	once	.	TGTGCCAGCAGCCCCCAGAGGTCGCAGGGGAACACTGAAGCTTTCTTT	CASSPQRSQGNTEAFF
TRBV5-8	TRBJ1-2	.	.	TGTGCCAGCAGCCCTGGCGGGGGTCTTAACTATGGCTACACCTTC	CASSPGGGLNYGYTF
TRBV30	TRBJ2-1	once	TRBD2	TGTGCCTGGAGTGTAAGCAGAGCGGGAGCCCGGCAGTTCTTC	CAWSVSRAGARQFF
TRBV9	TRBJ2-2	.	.	TGTGCCAGCAGCGTACCTCCAAGGGGCACCGGGGAGCTGTTTTTT	CASSVPPRGTGELFF
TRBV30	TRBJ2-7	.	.	TGTGCCTACGGCAGGGAACTCTCCTACGAGCAGTACTTC	CAYGRELSYEQYF
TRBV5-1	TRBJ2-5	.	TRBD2	TGCGCCAGCAGCTTGGCTGTACTAGCGGAAGAGACCCAGTACTTC	CASSLAVLAEETQYF
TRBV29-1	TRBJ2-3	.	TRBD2	TGCAGCGTTGAGGGGGTAGCGGGGGGACGCACAGATACGCAGTATTTT	CSVEGVAGGRTDTQYF
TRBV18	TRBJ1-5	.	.	TGTGCCAGCTCCGAGCGGGGTCAGCCCCAGCATTTT	CASSERGQPQHF
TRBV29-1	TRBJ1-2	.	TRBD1	TGCAGCGTGGACGAGACAGGGAATGGCTACACCTTC	CSVDETGNGYTF
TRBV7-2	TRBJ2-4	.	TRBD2	TGTGCCAGCAGCTTAAGGCGGGGGGCAAACATTCAGTACTTC	CASSLRRGANIQYF
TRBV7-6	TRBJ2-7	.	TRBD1	TGTGCCAGCAGCTTAGGGACAGGGGGCCCGTACGAGCAGTACTTC	CASSLGTGGPYEQYF
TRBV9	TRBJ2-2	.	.	TGTGCCAGCAGTTTCGGGGGTGACACCGGGGAGCTGTTTTTT	CASSFGGDTGELFF
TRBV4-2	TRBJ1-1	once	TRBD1	TGTGCCAGCAGCGGACCCGGGACAGGGAGCACTGAAGCTTTCTTT	CASSGPGTGSTEAFF
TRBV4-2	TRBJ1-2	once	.	TGTGCCAGCAGCCAAGAATACCTGGGAGCGGATGGCTACACCTTC	CASSQEYLGADGYTF
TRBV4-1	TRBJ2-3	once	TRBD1	TGCGCCAGCAGCCAAGAGGCAGGGGGCGCCGCAGATACGCAGTATTTT	CASSQEAGGAADTQYF
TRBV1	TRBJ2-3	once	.	TGCACCAGCAGCCAAGACCTCACTAGTAGTTGGGATACGCAGTATTTT	CTSSQDLTSSWDTQYF
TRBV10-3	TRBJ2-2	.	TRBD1	TGTGCCATCGACAGGGGTAAAGCCGGGGAGCTGTTTTTT	CAIDRGKAGELFF
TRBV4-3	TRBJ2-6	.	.	TGCGCCAGCAGCCAAGATCTCGGTTCTGGGGCCAACGTCCTGACTTTC	CASSQDLGSGANVLTF
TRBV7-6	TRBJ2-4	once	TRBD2	TGTGCCAGCAGCTCTCCTAGCGGGGAGGGAGCCAAAAACATTCAGTACTTC	CASSSPSGEGAKNIQYF
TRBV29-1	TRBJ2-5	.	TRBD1	TGCAGCGTTGGCCGGGACAGGGGGCGTCAAGAGACCCAGTACTTC	CSVGRDRGRQETQYF
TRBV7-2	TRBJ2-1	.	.	TGTGCCAGCAGCTTGGGACTGGCCCATGAGCAGTTCTTC	CASSLGLAHEQFF
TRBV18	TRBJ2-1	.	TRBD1	TGTGCCAGCTCAGCATCGGGACAGGGGGCCGCGGAGTTCTTC	CASSASGQGAAEFF
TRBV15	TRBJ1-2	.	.	TGTGCCACCAGCAGAGATGGTGGGGGGGCAGGCTACACCTTC	CATSRDGGGAGYTF
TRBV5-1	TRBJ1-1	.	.	TGCGCCAGCAGCTTGACGGGGGGAAGGAACACTGAAGCTTTCTTT	CASSLTGGRNTEAFF
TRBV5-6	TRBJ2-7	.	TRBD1	TGTGCCAGCAGTCACAGGGGAGCCAACGAGCAGTACTTC	CASSHRGANEQYF
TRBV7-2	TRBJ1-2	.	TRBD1	TGTGCCAGCAGCCCAGGGACAGGGGCTGGCTACACCTTC	CASSPGTGAGYTF
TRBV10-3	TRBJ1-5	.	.	TGTGCCATCAGTGAGTCGGACACTCGCAATCAGCCCCAGCATTTT	CAISESDTRNQPQHF
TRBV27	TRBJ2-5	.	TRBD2	TGTGCCAGCAGAAGGCTAGCGGGGGGAGTAGGGGAGACCCAGTACTTC	CASRRLAGGVGETQYF
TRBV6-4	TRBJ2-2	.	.	TGTGCCAGTAGACTGAGACCCAACACCGGGGAGCTGTTTTTT	CASRLRPNTGELFF
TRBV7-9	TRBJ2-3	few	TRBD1	TGTGCCAGCAGCTTACGGACAGGGGCGACAGATACGCAGTATTTT	CASSLRTGATDTQYF
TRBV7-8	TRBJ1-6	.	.	TGTGCCAGCAGACAAGACCGCGGGCGAAATTCACCCCTCCACTTT	CASRQDRGRNSPLHF